Below, 20 T cell receptor beta chains from the same sample are listed, as sequenced in a study of T cells in Graves' hyperthyroidism and ophthalmopathy. Amplified regions were TCR beta CDR3 sequences from RNA transcripts. HTBI primers were employed in a first-round RT-PCR of the TCR CDR3. TCRdb called the multiplex PCR reads again in MiXCR, with one record for every CDR3 protein. The sample carries 450,000 to 550,000 distinct CDR3 sequences, roughly a quarter recorded once. The specimen sequenced was blood. All receptors come from a woman aged 25 to 45 with Graves' ophthalmopathy.

V usage is TRBV5-4 and J usage is TRBJ1-2; the D gene is possibly TRBD1 (5 bases). This CDR3 contains 18 residues. Germline CDR1 is SGHNT and CDR2 is YYREEE (reference sequence). V lost 2 bases to trimming and J lost 3 bases, with 23 bases between them. CDR3 nucleotide sequence: TGTGCCAGCAGCTTCGCGGGGCCACCCGAAAACTACTACTATGGCTACACCTTC. Protein sequence: CASSFAGPPENYYYGYTF.

This clonotype has at least ten counts. CDR3 DNA sequence: TGCAGCGTTGAGAGGGGGATAAACACTGAAGCTTTCTTT. Translating it yields CSVERGINTEAFF. This chain links TRBV29-1 with TRBJ1-1; D is perhaps TRBD1 (6 bases). From germline, CDR1 is SQVTM and CDR2 ANQGSEA. Trimming cost V 3 bases and J 2 bases, with 10 bases left between them. The CDR3 length is 13 residues.

This clonotype was observed a few times. This chain links TRBV2 with TRBJ2-5; 11 positions match TRBD2. V lost 5 bases and J lost 5; bases outside the gene matches: 10. The CDR3 spans 16 residues. Germline V lookup: CDR1 SNHLY, CDR2 FYNNEI. Here the CDR3 reads CASSQLAGAGMETQYF. The CDR3 nucleotides read TGTGCCAGCAGTCAACTAGCGGGAGCGGGGATGGAGACCCAGTACTTC.

This clonotype was found a few times. In DNA, the CDR3 is TGTGCCAGCAGCCCTCGACAGGTAGGAGGACCTGAAGCTTTCTTT. Amino acid sequence: CASSPRQVGGPEAFF. The chain couples TRBV9 to TRBJ1-1, with a tentative D call TRBD1 (6 bases). V was pared by 4 bases and J by 6 bases, with 19 bases between. The CDR3 spans 15 residues. From germline, CDR1 is SGDLS and CDR2 YYNGEE.

With respect to this clonotype: This sequence may be a read error, since a much larger clone differs from it by one base. The CDR3 carries no conserved terminal phenylalanine or tryptophan, so it likely arises from a read error. The chain carries TRBV7-8 and TRBJ2-2; weak D call: TRBD2 (5 bases). The CDR3 has 14 residues. Per germline, CDR1 SGHVS and CDR2 FQNEAQ. Trimming stripped 3 bases from V and 1 base from J, with 6 bases between. CDR3: CASSLRVNTGELFL. For the CDR3, the DNA is TGTGCCAGCAGCTTGCGGGTGAACACCGGGGAGCTGTTTCTT.

In its sample, this clonotype was seen many times. As DNA, the CDR3 is TGTGCCAGCCTAGGGGATGATCTGAACACTGAAGCTTTCTTT. Amino acids: CASLGDDLNTEAFF. The chain combines TRBV12-3 or TRBV12-4 with TRBJ1-1; possible D gene TRBD1, 5 bases. The length of the CDR3 is 14 residues. Trimming took 8 bases from V and 0 from J, leaving 13 bases between them.

The sample holds a few counts of this clonotype. The chain carries TRBV4-3 and TRBJ2-4; 9 nucleotides agree with TRBD1. The CDR3 has 16 amino acids. V dropped 0 bases and J dropped 7; count of bases not matched to a gene: 7. Germline-derived CDR1 and CDR2 are LGHNA and YSLEER. The CDR3 spells CASSQDRAGQGNIQYF. CDR3 nucleotides: TGCGCCAGCAGCCAAGATCGAGCGGGACAGGGTAACATTCAGTACTTC.

This clonotype was seen ten or more times. This chain joins TRBV6-5 and TRBJ1-5; D call uncertain. V was trimmed by 2 bases and J by 4 bases, leaving 9 bases between them. The germline V gene encodes CDR1 MNHEY and CDR2 SVGAGI. The CDR3 consists of 14 residues. In nucleotides, the CDR3 is TGTGCCAGCAGTTACGGGTGGGGTAATCAGCCCCAGCATTTT. It codes for CASSYGWGNQPQHF.

The V gene is TRBV20-1, the J gene TRBJ2-7; 11 nucleotides match TRBD2. CDR3 length equals 17 residues. Losses at the gene ends were 4 bases for V and 5 bases for J; bases not matched to a gene: 16. Per the germline V gene, CDR1 is DFQATT and CDR2 is SNEGSKA (reference sequence). CDR3 nucleotides: TGCAGTGCTATGACTTCCCTCACTAGCGGGAGAATCCACGAGCAGTACTTC. Translated: CSAMTSLTSGRIHEQYF.

This clonotype has just a few counts. The genes are TRBV27 and TRBJ2-5, with D unresolved. Trimming took off 3 bases at V and 2 bases at J, with 7 bases between the two ends. Germline V lookup: CDR1 MNHEY, CDR2 SMNVEV (reference sequence). The length of the CDR3 is 13 residues. CDR3 residues: CASSFVPQETQYF. The DNA of the CDR3 is TGTGCCAGCAGTTTCGTGCCGCAAGAGACCCAGTACTTC.

This clonotype was recorded many times. The chain links TRBV7-2 to TRBJ2-5; tentatively, D is TRBD1 (5 bases). This CDR3 has 13 amino acids. V dropped 6 bases and J dropped 6 bases, with 14 bases sitting between them. Germline-derived CDR1 and CDR2 are SGHTA and FQGNSA. This CDR3 reads CASRRRGEKTQYF. CDR3 DNA: TGTGCCAGCAGGAGAAGGGGTGAGAAGACCCAGTACTTC. The full variable domain, rest sourced from reference TRBV7-2 and TRBJ2-5, is GAGVSQSPSNKVTEKGKDVELRCDPISGHTALYWYRQSLGQGLEFLIYFQGNSAPDKSGLPSDRFSAERTGGSVSTLTIQRTQQEDSAVYLCASRRRGEKTQYFGPGTRLLVL.

This clonotype was counted many times. This chain joins TRBV6-2 or TRBV6-3 and TRBJ1-1; 8 bases match TRBD1. The CDR3 runs 14 residues. The J segment lost 9 bases and the V segment lost 6 bases, leaving 12 bases of the junction unmatched. Germline CDR1 is MNHEY and CDR2 is SVGEGT. The CDR3 DNA reads as TGTGCCAGCAGCCCGCAGGGGGCCTCTTACCAAGCTTTCTTT. Encoded protein: CASSPQGASYQAFF.

The sample holds many counts of this clonotype. The chain is built from TRBV12-3 or TRBV12-4 and TRBJ2-7; the D gene is possibly TRBD2 (6 bases). The CDR3 runs 14 residues. V lost 6 bases and J lost 4, with 16 bases in between. The CDR3 here is CASRRGLHGYEQYF. Here the CDR3 DNA reads TGTGCCAGCAGGCGGGGACTGCACGGGTACGAGCAGTACTTC.

Only a few counts were recorded for this clonotype. V is TRBV12-3 or TRBV12-4 and J is TRBJ2-7; D unresolved. Trimming pared 1 base from V and 3 bases from J, leaving 7 bases between. The CDR3 is 13 amino acids. CDR3 region: CASSLVLLYEQYF. Here the CDR3 DNA reads TGTGCCAGCAGTTTAGTCCTACTCTACGAGCAGTACTTC.

This clonotype was detected only a few times. The chain joins TRBV18 to TRBJ1-2, with D hard to call. CDR3 length equals 13 residues. Germline lookup yields CDR1 KGHSH and CDR2 LQKENI. V was cut by 3 bases and J by 8 bases, with 13 bases left in between. The CDR3 loop reads CASSPDRNEGYTF. DNA of the CDR3: TGTGCCAGCTCACCTGACCGTAACGAGGGCTACACCTTC.

This clonotype was counted at least ten times. V usage is TRBV12-3 or TRBV12-4 and J usage is TRBJ1-2; D may be TRBD1 (5 bases). The CDR3 totals 14 residues. The V end was cut by 4 bases, the J end by 5 bases, with 14 bases between. The chain's CDR3 is CASSSDKGNYGYTF. In DNA, the CDR3 is TGTGCCAGCAGTTCCGACAAGGGGAATTATGGCTACACCTTC.

This clonotype has only a few counts. The chain uses TRBV13 and TRBJ2-4; D gene ambiguous. There are 13 residues in the CDR3. Germline CDR1 PRHDT, CDR2 FYEKMQ (reference sequence). V lost 2 bases and J lost 4, with 6 bases in between. The CDR3 protein is CASSLWGKNIQYF. The CDR3 coding sequence is TGTGCCAGCAGCTTATGGGGAAAAAACATTCAGTACTTC.

In its sample, this clonotype was seen many times. This chain links TRBV6-2 or TRBV6-3 with TRBJ2-5; 7 positions match TRBD2. V trimming: 4 bases; J trimming: 0 bases; junction bases outside the gene matches: 11. The V gene's germline CDR1 is MNHEY and CDR2 SVGEGT. This CDR3 spans 17 amino acids. As DNA, the CDR3 is TGTGCCAGCAGTTCAAGCAATTTCCTAGCGGACCAAGAGACCCAGTACTTC. This sequence encodes CASSSSNFLADQETQYF.

This clonotype was seen at least ten times. The chain recombines TRBV6-4 with TRBJ2-2; D unclear. This CDR3 is built from 13 residues. Germline CDR1 reads MRHNA; CDR2 reads SNTAGT. The V gene lost 6 bases and the J gene lost 5 bases, with 10 bases spanning the gap. CDR3 in amino acids: CASSSQITGELFF. CDR3 in DNA: TGTGCCAGCAGCTCCCAGATAACCGGGGAGCTGTTTTTT.

The DNA of the CDR3 is TGTGCCACCAGCAGAGAGGACGGACTAAATCAGCCCCAGCATTTT. Protein: CATSREDGLNQPQHF. The J gene is TRBJ1-5, the V gene TRBV15; no firm D call. The CDR3 length is 15 residues. V was clipped by 0 bases and J by 4 bases, with 10 bases between them. Germline values: CDR1 LNHNV, CDR2 YYDKDF (reference sequence).